A single sample is the source of the 32 T cell receptor beta chains below, sequenced in a study of blood T cell repertoires in COVID-19. Profiled with immunoSEQ multiplex PCR; TCRdb holds only in-frame clones, not every one. This sample has hundreds of thousands of clones, with more than 85% found just once. The sample was PBMCs or T cells enriched from blood (not recorded which). These receptors were obtained from a woman in her twenties or thirties who had recovered from COVID-19.

The J gene is TRBJ2-2, the V gene TRBV12-3 or TRBV12-4; a weak D match, TRBD2 (5 bases). Trimming stripped 3 bases from V and 8 bases from J, with 10 bases between. The CDR3 runs 13 residues. The CDR3 DNA is TGTGCCAGCAGTTTTTTGTGGACTGGGGAGCTGTTTTTT. Protein: CASSFLWTGELFF.

J is TRBJ1-3 and V is TRBV9, with TRBD1 as a possible D gene (5 bases). The germline V and J ends were trimmed by 2 bases and 5 bases, with 11 bases remaining between them. CDR1 is SGDLS and CDR2 is YYNGEE in the germline V gene. The CDR3 consists of 14 residues. The CDR3 nucleotides read TGTGCCAGCAGCGTGGGGGGTGCGCGAAACACCATATATTTT. Translated: CASSVGGARNTIYF.

The chain is built from TRBV3-1 (or the pseudogene TRBV3-2) and TRBJ2-7; TRBD2 agrees at 8 bases. The V gene's germline CDR1 is LGHDT and CDR2 YNNKEL (reference sequence). J was trimmed by 3 bases and V by 1 base; bases with no gene match: 5. This CDR3 has 15 amino acids. The CDR3 loop is CASSQALAGHYEQYF. DNA for the CDR3: TGTGCCAGCAGCCAAGCGCTAGCGGGCCACTACGAGCAGTACTTC.

This chain links TRBV7-2 with TRBJ1-6; a possible D gene is TRBD1 (6 bases). Germline-derived CDR1 and CDR2 are SGHTA and FQGNSA. The CDR3 contains 15 residues. Deletions cut 1 base from V and 8 bases from J, with 12 bases between. This CDR3 is CASSLVQGTHSPLHF. CDR3 nucleotides: TGTGCCAGCAGCTTAGTACAGGGTACCCATTCACCCCTCCACTTT.

This clone appeared once. This chain joins TRBV2 and TRBJ2-7; D is unresolved. CDR1 and CDR2 (germline): SNHLY, FYNNEI. The CDR3 is 14 residues long. Trimming left V 4 bases short and J 0 bases short, with 10 bases between. The CDR3 sequence is CASSATASSYEQYF. In nucleotides, the CDR3 is TGTGCCAGCAGTGCTACGGCTAGCTCCTACGAGCAGTACTTC. The full variable domain, completed using reference TRBV2 and TRBJ2-7, is EPEVTQTPSHQVTQMGQEVILRCVPISNHLYFYWYRQILGQKVEFLVSFYNNEISEKSEIFDDQFSVERPDGSNFTLKIRSTKLEDSAMYFCASSATASSYEQYFGPGTRLTVT.

This chain links TRBV27 with TRBJ1-5, with TRBD1 matching 10 bases. The V segment lost 6 bases and the J segment 5 bases; nucleotides outside the gene matches: 4. Germline V lookup: CDR1 MNHEY, CDR2 SMNVEV (reference sequence). The CDR3 contains 14 residues. CDR3 DNA sequence: TGTGCCAGCAGACTGACAGGGGGCCATCAGCCCCAGCATTTT. Protein: CASRLTGGHQPQHF.

A few counts support this clone. The CDR3 is CASSHKASGPGKQYF. The DNA for the CDR3 is TGTGCCAGCAGTCACAAAGCTAGCGGACCTGGGAAGCAGTACTTC. This chain uses TRBV3-1 (or the pseudogene TRBV3-2) with TRBJ2-7, with 7 nucleotides matching TRBD2. Germline CDR1 LGHDT, CDR2 YNNKEL (reference sequence). The V and J ends lost 6 bases and 8 bases, in that order; junction bases with no gene match: 16. The CDR3 spans 15 residues.

The chain carries TRBV6-5 and TRBJ1-5; TRBD1 might be the D (6 bases). Germline-derived CDR1 and CDR2 are MNHEY and SVGAGI. The CDR3 contains 15 residues. Trimming stripped 5 bases from V and 10 bases from J, with 21 bases between. In nucleotides, the CDR3 is TGTGCCAGCAGTCTAAGACAGGCTATTTCGGAACCCCAGCATTTT. Translation gives CASSLRQAISEPQHF.

The chain uses TRBV29-1 and TRBJ1-2; 7 bases align to TRBD1. V shed 1 base and J 8 bases; nucleotides not matched to a gene: 4. CDR1 is SQVTM and CDR2 is ANQGSEA in the germline V gene. There are 12 residues in the CDR3. The CDR3 here is CSVEGAGGGYTF. Written as DNA, the CDR3 is TGCAGCGTTGAAGGGGCAGGGGGAGGCTACACCTTC.

This clone was seen a single time. The chain recombines TRBV16 with TRBJ2-7, with 10 bases identical to TRBD2. CDR1 is KGHSY and CDR2 is FQNENV in the germline V gene. The CDR3 length is 15 residues. Trimming took 2 bases from V and 3 from J; bases not matched to a gene: 4. The CDR3 loop reads CASSQQGLAIYEQYF. The CDR3 DNA sequence: TGTGCCAGCAGCCAACAGGGACTAGCGATCTACGAGCAGTACTTC.

The chain is built from TRBV28 and TRBJ2-7, with a weak D call TRBD2 (6 bases). CDR1 is MDHEN, CDR2 SYDVKM, per germline. The V gene lost 4 bases and the J gene lost 3 bases, with 19 bases spanning the gap. The CDR3 spans 16 residues. The CDR3 spells CASSSSRAGINYEQYF. CDR3 DNA sequence: TGTGCCAGCAGTTCGTCCCGGGCGGGAATAAACTACGAGCAGTACTTC.

This chain joins TRBV11-3 and TRBJ2-1; TRBD2 matches at 8 bases. Germline V gene sequence: CDR1 SGHNT, CDR2 YENEEA. V dropped 4 bases and J dropped 0; count of bases not matched to a gene: 2. The CDR3 covers 15 residues. CDR3: CASSSGTSSYNEQFF. As DNA, the CDR3 is TGTGCCAGCAGCTCCGGGACTAGCTCCTACAATGAGCAGTTCTTC.

V usage is TRBV9 and J usage is TRBJ2-7, with a tentative D call TRBD2 (5 bases). V was pared by 4 bases and J by 0 bases, with 14 bases between. The CDR3 spans 15 residues. Germline CDR1 SGDLS, CDR2 YYNGEE. The DNA for the CDR3 is TGTGCCAGCAGCCCGGAGGCGGCGAGCTCCTACGAGCAGTACTTC. It encodes CASSPEAASSYEQYF.

V usage is TRBV7-9 and J usage is TRBJ2-2, with 7 bases aligning to TRBD1. CDR1 and CDR2 from the germline V gene are SEHNR and FQNEAQ (reference sequence). With V trimmed by 6 bases and J by 0 bases, 4 bases remained unmatched. The CDR3 length is 15 residues. The CDR3 coding sequence is TGTGCCAGCAGTTCCGGACAGGCGAACACCGGGGAGCTGTTTTTT. Protein: CASSSGQANTGELFF.

This chain uses TRBV24-1 with TRBJ1-1; 11 bases agree with TRBD1. Trimming cost V 3 bases and J 3 bases; bases outside gene matches: 2. CDR1 KGHDR and CDR2 SFDVKD come from the germline V gene. This CDR3 is 15 amino acids long. CDR3 protein: CATSDAGQGDTEAFF. CDR3 nucleotides: TGTGCCACCAGTGATGCGGGACAGGGGGACACTGAAGCTTTCTTT.

This clone was picked up one time. This chain links TRBV15 with TRBJ1-1; a weak D match, TRBD1 (6 bases). Looked up from germline, CDR1 is LNHNV and CDR2 is YYDKDF (reference sequence). Trimming stripped 2 bases from V and 5 bases from J, with 12 bases between. The CDR3 runs 14 residues. DNA for the CDR3: TGTGCCACCAGCAGAAACAGGGTTGGGACTGAAGCTTTCTTT. Protein: CATSRNRVGTEAFF.

V and J are TRBV5-1 and TRBJ2-1, with 7 bases aligning to TRBD2. Germline-derived CDR1 and CDR2 are SGHRS and YFSETQ. J was trimmed by 6 bases and V by 0 bases; bases with no gene match: 12. This CDR3 region has 17 residues. CDR3 sequence: CASSLAAGDWLANEQFF. In DNA form, the CDR3 reads TGCGCCAGCAGCTTGGCCGCGGGAGATTGGCTTGCCAATGAGCAGTTCTTC.

This chain joins TRBV2 and TRBJ2-7, with 7 bases identical to TRBD1. The V gene end was trimmed by 7 bases and the J gene end by 7 bases; junction bases not matched to a gene: 7. The CDR3 extends over 12 amino acids. CDR1 and CDR2 from the germline V gene are SNHLY and FYNNEI. CDR3 loop: CASTRGLGEQYF. The CDR3, as DNA: TGTGCCAGCACTAGGGGGCTGGGGGAGCAGTACTTC.

The rearrangement joins TRBV5-1 to TRBJ2-7, with TRBD1 identical over 8 bases. J gave up 5 bases and V 0 bases, and 7 bases lay outside the gene matches. CDR1 and CDR2 (germline): SGHRS, YFSETQ. CDR3 length equals 15 residues. The CDR3 spells CASSLAPTGVDEQYF. The CDR3 bases are TGCGCCAGCAGCTTGGCCCCGACAGGGGTCGACGAGCAGTACTTC.

The chain combines TRBV19 with TRBJ1-1; a weak D match, TRBD1 (5 bases). The V gene's germline CDR1 is LNHDA and CDR2 SQIVND (reference sequence). Trimming shortened V by 1 base and J by 2 bases, and 11 bases separated the two germline ends. The CDR3 sequence is 15 residues long. The CDR3 DNA reads as TGTGCCAGTAGTATAGGGGGCCGGAAAAACACTGAAGCTTTCTTT. Translated, it gives CASSIGGRKNTEAFF. Based on the CDR3 plus reference TRBV19 and TRBJ1-1, the full variable domain is DGGITQSPKYLFRKEGQNVTLSCEQNLNHDAMYWYRQDPGQGLRLIYYSQIVNDFQKGDIAEGYSVSREKKESFPLTVTSAQKNPTAFYLCASSIGGRKNTEAFFGQGTRLTVV.

V usage is TRBV11-2 and J usage is TRBJ2-5; D gene uncertain. The length of the CDR3 is 14 residues. Germline assignment: CDR1 SGHAT and CDR2 FQNNGV. V lost 0 bases to trimming and J lost 1 base, with 6 bases between them. The DNA of the CDR3 is TGTGCCAGCAGCTTAGAGTATAGCCAAGAGACCCAGTACTTC. Translating gives CASSLEYSQETQYF.

This clone was seen once. The J gene is TRBJ1-2, the V gene TRBV10-3; D may be TRBD1 (5 bases). Germline loops: CDR1 ENHRY, CDR2 SYGVKD. V was clipped by 4 bases and J by 8 bases, with 17 bases between them. This CDR3 contains 14 residues. Written as DNA, the CDR3 is TGTGCCATCAGTGTCGCCGGGGGGAGGGACGGCTACACCTTC. Its translation: CAISVAGGRDGYTF.

The chain uses TRBV9 and TRBJ2-1; 8 bases line up with TRBD2. J lost 3 bases, V lost 0 bases, and 5 bases had no gene match. The CDR3 has 16 residues. The germline V gene has CDR1 SGDLS and CDR2 YYNGEE. CDR3 coding DNA: TGTGCCAGCAGCGTAGGTAGCGGGGATTTCTACAATGAGCAGTTCTTC. Amino acid sequence: CASSVGSGDFYNEQFF.

The rearrangement joins TRBV18 to TRBJ2-2, with a possible D match to TRBD2 (5 bases). The CDR3 is made up of 17 amino acids. V lost 0 bases and J lost 0, with 11 bases in between. Looked up from germline, CDR1 is KGHSH and CDR2 is LQKENI. The CDR3 DNA sequence: TGTGCCAGCTCACCACCCTCGGTGCGGGCGAACACCGGGGAGCTGTTTTTT. This codes for CASSPPSVRANTGELFF.

This chain connects TRBV7-3 to TRBJ2-1, with a possible D match to TRBD2 (5 bases). The CDR3 sequence is 13 residues long. Germline V gives CDR1 SGHTA, CDR2 FQGTGA. The V end lost 1 base, the J end lost 6 bases, and 7 bases lay between the germline ends. CDR3 coding DNA: TGTGCCAGCAGCTTAATGGGAGCCAATGAGCAGTTCTTC. Translation: CASSLMGANEQFF. Filled out from reference TRBV7-3 and TRBJ2-1, the complete variable domain reads GAGVSQTPSNKVTEKGKYVELRCDPISGHTALYWYRQSLGQGPEFLIYFQGTGAADDSGLPNDRFFAVRPEGSVSTLKIQRTERGDSAVYLCASSLMGANEQFFGPGTRLTVL.

The chain carries TRBV9 and TRBJ1-3, with D unclear. The V gene lost 0 bases and the J gene lost 2 bases, with 15 bases spanning the gap. The CDR3 consists of 17 residues. The germline V gene encodes CDR1 SGDLS and CDR2 YYNGEE. The CDR3 loop is CASSVGLEGVPGNTIYF. The DNA for the CDR3 is TGTGCCAGCAGCGTAGGGTTGGAGGGAGTCCCTGGAAACACCATATATTTT.

CDR3 amino acids: CASSFEGGDTQYF. The CDR3 coding sequence is TGCGCCAGCAGCTTTGAGGGCGGGGATACGCAGTATTTT. V usage is TRBV5-1 and J usage is TRBJ2-3; D perhaps matches TRBD2 (5 bases). CDR1 and CDR2 from the germline V gene are SGHRS and YFSETQ. CDR3 length: 13 residues. Trimming shortened V by 2 bases and J by 6 bases, and 10 bases separated the two germline ends.

This clone was observed a few times. The chain is built from TRBV11-3 and TRBJ2-7; possible D gene TRBD1, 5 bases. Germline lookup yields CDR1 SGHNT and CDR2 YENEEA. V was shortened by 5 bases and J by 9 bases, with 17 bases between the two germline ends. There are 13 residues in the CDR3. CDR3 sequence reads: CASSATQGGRQYF. DNA for the CDR3: TGTGCCAGCAGCGCAACTCAGGGTGGGCGGCAGTACTTC.

V is TRBV19 and J is TRBJ1-1; TRBD1 might be the D (5 bases). Trimming removed 5 bases from V and 0 bases from J, with 13 bases in between. The germline CDR1 and CDR2 sequences are LNHDA and SQIVND (reference sequence). The CDR3 runs to 15 residues. The CDR3 nucleotides are TGTGCCAGTAGTTACCGGGGAGGGGTGAACACTGAAGCTTTCTTT. Translation: CASSYRGGVNTEAFF. The full variable domain, its missing parts supplied by reference TRBV19 and TRBJ1-1, is DGGITQSPKYLFRKEGQNVTLSCEQNLNHDAMYWYRQDPGQGLRLIYYSQIVNDFQKGDIAEGYSVSREKKESFPLTVTSAQKNPTAFYLCASSYRGGVNTEAFFGQGTRLTVV.

The CDR3 DNA sequence: TGTGCCAGCAACCCAGTACAGGAGATAAGCGACGAGCAGTACTTC. It is translated as CASNPVQEISDEQYF. The rearrangement uses TRBV28 and TRBJ2-7; TRBD1 is a possible D gene (5 bases). CDR1 MDHEN and CDR2 SYDVKM come from the germline V gene. Trimming stripped 7 bases from V and 5 bases from J, with 21 bases between. This CDR3 comprises 15 residues.

V usage is TRBV7-2 and J usage is TRBJ2-7; 11 bases are a match to TRBD2. With V trimmed by 4 bases and J by 4 bases, 6 bases remained unmatched. The CDR3 covers 15 residues. Germline CDR1 and CDR2: SGHTA and FQGNSA. The CDR3 protein is CASSSLTSGIYEQYF. CDR3 nucleotides: TGTGCCAGCAGCTCCCTGACTAGCGGGATTTACGAGCAGTACTTC. The full variable domain, in which reference TRBV7-2 and TRBJ2-7 provide the parts outside the CDR3, is GAGVSQSPSNKVTEKGKDVELRCDPISGHTALYWYRQSLGQGLEFLIYFQGNSAPDKSGLPSDRFSAERTGGSVSTLTIQRTQQEDSAVYLCASSSLTSGIYEQYFGPGTRLTVT.

The rearrangement uses TRBV19 and TRBJ1-2; a possible D gene is TRBD1 (6 bases). The V gene lost 7 bases and the J gene lost 1 base, with 16 bases spanning the gap. Germline loops: CDR1 LNHDA, CDR2 SQIVND (reference sequence). This CDR3 has 15 amino acids. The DNA of the CDR3 is TGTGCCAGTACCTTGACAGGAGTACTTAACTATGGCTACACCTTC. Amino acids: CASTLTGVLNYGYTF.